A selection of T cell receptor beta chains follows, all from one sample in a study of OX40 agonist ivuxolimab in advanced cancers. Repertoires were generated with immunoSEQ multiplex PCR, while TCRdb's copy carries only in-frame clones and drops some. The sample has around 11,000 clones, 74% seen once. The sample was CD4+ or CD8+ T cells sorted from blood, taken in a trial of the OX40 agonist ivuxolimab. The receptors stem from an adult with an advanced solid tumor such as melanoma, head and neck, liver or kidney cancer. CDR3s include the opening cysteine and the closing phenylalanine or tryptophan. A D gene is named only where the DNA matches it firmly.

>.|TRBJ2-6|TRBV16
CASSQYWGAGANVLTF
>.|TRBJ2-1|TRBV6-5
CASSTSTENEQFF
>.|TRBJ2-1|TRBV6-4
CASSPSSANEQFF
>TRBD1|TRBJ2-7|TRBV6-1
CASSPRQGLSYEQYF
>.|TRBJ2-6|TRBV11-2
CASSLAFSGANVLTF
>TRBD2|TRBJ2-1|TRBV29-1
CSVEGGSSYNEQFF
>TRBD1|TRBJ2-1|TRBV11-1
CASVGGTGSEQFF
>.|TRBJ1-2|TRBV14
CASSQVSDGYGYTF
>.|TRBJ1-1|TRBV6-5
CASSYSGEGAEAFF
>TRBD1|TRBJ2-1|TRBV11-3
CASSSPGTVSYNEQFF
>TRBD1|TRBJ1-2|TRBV27
CASSTGQGGHYGYTF
>.|TRBJ1-1|TRBV6-6
CASNPEGTEAFF
>TRBD1|TRBJ1-2|TRBV27
CASSFAGGYGYTF
>.|TRBJ2-3|TRBV9
CASSDPPGLFRTDTQYF
>.|TRBJ2-7|TRBV29-1
CSVVSAYEQYF
>.|TRBJ2-3|TRBV5-4
CASSLNLPTISTDTQYF
>.|TRBJ2-2|TRBV6-1
CASNAGQINTGELFF
>.|TRBJ2-3|TRBV9
CASSVGDGGDTQYF
>TRBD2|TRBJ2-7|TRBV4-2
CASSPKREPSYEQYF
>TRBD1|TRBJ2-6|TRBV5-6
CASSHRQGDNVLTF
>.|TRBJ2-1|TRBV7-2
CASSPTGPDNEQFF
>.|TRBJ2-1|TRBV28
CASIAMGGPEQFF
>TRBD1|TRBJ1-5|TRBV28
CASSTQGAGQPQHF
>.|TRBJ2-1|TRBV5-6
CASSLGKNFHNEQFF
>TRBD2|TRBJ2-3|TRBV11-2
CASSLVAGVIADTQYF
>.|TRBJ2-7|TRBV25-1
CASSVIGEQYF
>.|TRBJ2-4|TRBV2
CASSDWREGALAKNIQYF
>TRBD1|TRBJ2-1|TRBV6-1
CASSEAGTGNEQFF
>.|TRBJ2-3|TRBV7-6
CASSLSRTDTQYF
>TRBD2|TRBJ2-7|TRBV9
CASSPGTSGVYEQYF
>.|TRBJ2-5|TRBV2
CASSSWTVQETQYF
>TRBD1|TRBJ1-6|TRBV10-3
CAIRIGTANNSPLHF
>TRBD1|TRBJ1-1|TRBV2
CASSEWDRERTEAFF
>.|TRBJ1-2|TRBV11-2
CASSATRGYTF
>.|TRBJ2-5|TRBV25-1
CASSEGRYQETQYF
>TRBD2|TRBJ2-1|TRBV5-8
CASSLVAGRARNEQFF
>TRBD2|TRBJ2-1|TRBV9
CASSLGTSGNNEQFF